These 22 T cell receptor beta chains were all obtained from the same sample, sequenced in a study of Ad26.COV2.S vaccination and SARS-CoV-2 variants. Produced via immunoSEQ multiplex PCR; TCRdb's table is partial and in-frame only. The table lists about 320,000 clones, around four fifths of them singletons. The treatment here: around 19 received Ad26.COV2.S at low or high dose, single or two shots; about five received placebo; per-sample allocation not given. Sampling was performed 63 days after the first vaccine or placebo injection. Sequencing used peripheral blood, obtained in a trial of Ad26.COV2.S vaccine versus placebo. The source of these receptors is a person between 18 and 65 years old who received the Ad26.COV2.S COVID-19 vaccine or a placebo.

CDR3 in DNA: TGCGCCAGCAGCTTGGCCGCACAGGGGGCAAGCGAGCAGTACTTC. It translates to CASSLAAQGASEQYF. This chain uses TRBV5-1 with TRBJ2-7; 9 positions match TRBD1. Germline V gene data show CDR1 as SGHRS and CDR2 as YFSETQ. J gave up 6 bases and V 0 bases, and 7 bases lay outside the gene matches. CDR3 length: 15 amino acids.

The chain recombines TRBV15 with TRBJ2-5, with 7 bases matching TRBD1. This CDR3 is built from 15 residues. The V segment lost 0 bases and the J segment 5 bases; nucleotides outside the gene matches: 6. CDR1 is LNHNV, CDR2 YYDKDF, per germline (reference sequence). The CDR3 sequence: CATSRDLEGGETQYF. The CDR3 nucleotides are TGTGCCACCAGCAGAGATTTGGAAGGGGGCGAGACCCAGTACTTC.

The V and J genes are TRBV28 and TRBJ2-6; D remains unclear. This CDR3 has 15 residues. Trimming took off 1 base at V and 0 bases at J, with 4 bases between the two ends. Germline V gives CDR1 MDHEN, CDR2 SYDVKM. This CDR3 reads CASSLSGSGANVLTF. The DNA of the CDR3 is TGTGCCAGCAGTTTATCAGGCTCTGGGGCCAACGTCCTGACTTTC.

The chain links TRBV6-1 to TRBJ2-1; tentatively, D is TRBD1 or TRBD2 (5 bases each). In germline, CDR1 is MNHNS, CDR2 SASEGT. CDR3 length: 16 amino acids. V gave up 4 bases and J gave up 10 bases, with 23 bases separating them. The CDR3 DNA sequence: TGTGCCAGCAGTGCTTCTCTGGCCTGGCCCTGGGGGGAGCAGTTCTTC. Translation: CASSASLAWPWGEQFF.

V usage is TRBV9 and J usage is TRBJ2-7; D might be TRBD1 (6 bases). There are 14 residues in the CDR3. Germline V lookup: CDR1 SGDLS, CDR2 YYNGEE. Between the trimmed V and J ends, which lost 0 bases and 6 bases, there was a span of 13 bases. CDR3 amino acids: CASSVDRVTFEQYF. CDR3 DNA: TGTGCCAGCAGCGTAGACAGGGTGACCTTCGAGCAGTACTTC.

This rearrangement joins TRBV9 to TRBJ2-5; 9 nucleotides align to TRBD2. The CDR3 has 16 amino acids. After removal of 0 bases from V and 5 bases from J, the junction contained 8 bases not matched to a gene. CDR1 is SGDLS and CDR2 is YYNGEE in the germline V gene. The CDR3 is CASSVGVRGGRETQYF. CDR3 in DNA: TGTGCCAGCAGCGTAGGCGTGCGGGGGGGACGGGAGACCCAGTACTTC.

This chain connects TRBV14 to TRBJ1-1, with a possible D match to TRBD1 (5 bases). The V and J ends lost 0 bases and 7 bases respectively, with 9 bases between them. The CDR3 spans 13 residues. Germline V gene sequence: CDR1 SGHDN, CDR2 FVKESK. The CDR3 is CASSQDWGNEAFF. The DNA of the CDR3 is TGTGCCAGCAGCCAAGATTGGGGGAATGAAGCTTTCTTT.

The rearrangement links TRBV19 to TRBJ2-5; D tentatively reads TRBD1 or TRBD2 (5 bases each). The V end was cut by 4 bases, the J end by 5 bases, with 14 bases between. Germline V gene lookup returns CDR1 LNHDA and CDR2 SQIVND (reference sequence). The CDR3 loop spans 14 amino acids. CDR3 sequence (DNA): TGTGCCAGTAGTAAGGGAGTCTGGGGGGAGACCCAGTACTTC. Amino acids: CASSKGVWGETQYF.

V and J are TRBV6-5 and TRBJ1-2; 8 nucleotides agree with TRBD1. Germline V gene sequence: CDR1 MNHEY, CDR2 SVGAGI. Trimming cost V 2 bases and J 5 bases; bases outside gene matches: 7. The length of the CDR3 is 15 residues. The CDR3 sequence: CASSYTQGARYGYTF. The DNA for the CDR3 is TGTGCCAGCAGTTACACCCAGGGGGCGCGATATGGCTACACCTTC.

V usage is TRBV4-2 and J usage is TRBJ1-3; D ambiguous. The V gene lost 0 bases and the J gene lost 0 bases, with 9 bases spanning the gap. Germline CDR1 and CDR2: LGHNA and YNFKEQ. The CDR3 sequence is 16 residues long. DNA for the CDR3: TGTGCCAGCAGCCAAGATGAGGGAAGCTCTGGAAACACCATATATTTT. It translates to CASSQDEGSSGNTIYF.

The CDR3 DNA reads as TGTGCCAGCAGCCAAGATTGGGGTAGCGGCATCACCTTGGAGCAGTTCTTC. Encoded protein: CASSQDWGSGITLEQFF. The rearrangement joins TRBV4-2 to TRBJ2-1; TRBD2 might be the D (6 bases). There are 17 residues in the CDR3. V was pared by 0 bases and J by 10 bases, with 22 bases between. Germline CDR1 and CDR2: LGHNA and YNFKEQ.

In regard to this clone: This sample also contains other DNA sequences that code for the same CDR3. The V and J genes are TRBV2 and TRBJ2-1; D is unresolved. V was cut by 5 bases and J by 4 bases, with 3 bases left in between. The CDR3 has 11 amino acids. The germline CDR1 and CDR2 sequences are SNHLY and FYNNEI. CDR3 in amino acids: CASSLYNEQFF. As DNA, the CDR3 is TGTGCCAGCAGTTTATACAATGAGCAGTTCTTC. Full variable domain (rest looked up from reference TRBV2 and TRBJ2-1): EPEVTQTPSHQVTQMGQEVILRCVPISNHLYFYWYRQILGQKVEFLVSFYNNEISEKSEIFDDQFSVERPDGSNFTLKIRSTKLEDSAMYFCASSLYNEQFFGPGTRLTVL.

The chain has TRBV28 and TRBJ1-2; D might be TRBD1 (6 bases). The V end was cut by 10 bases, the J end by 5 bases, with 20 bases between. This CDR3 spans 14 amino acids. The germline V gene encodes CDR1 MDHEN and CDR2 SYDVKM. CDR3 nucleotide sequence: TGTGCCACCCCCGGAGGGGGGACCAGGTATGGCTACACCTTC. As protein: CATPGGGTRYGYTF.

This chain connects TRBV15 to TRBJ1-1; D is possibly TRBD1 (6 bases). Trimming removed 3 bases from V and 0 bases from J, with 23 bases in between. Germline-derived CDR1 and CDR2 are LNHNV and YYDKDF (reference sequence). The CDR3 contains 19 residues. CDR3 DNA sequence: TGTGCCACCAGCAGCGGTCGGGGGGCGGATCTTGATATGAACACTGAAGCTTTCTTT. The encoded protein is CATSSGRGADLDMNTEAFF.

The V and J genes are TRBV4-2 and TRBJ1-2, with 9 bases aligning to TRBD1. The CDR3 covers 14 residues. In germline, CDR1 is LGHNA, CDR2 YNFKEQ. The V gene end was trimmed by 0 bases and the J gene end by 7 bases; junction bases not matched to a gene: 3. CDR3 in DNA: TGTGCCAGCAGCCAAGATAGACAGGGGGTTGGCTACACCTTC. It yields the protein CASSQDRQGVGYTF.

The rearrangement uses TRBV19 and TRBJ1-5; 10 nucleotides line up with TRBD1. CDR3 size: 16 residues. J was trimmed by 3 bases and V by 5 bases; bases with no gene match: 7. Per the germline V gene, CDR1 is LNHDA and CDR2 is SQIVND (reference sequence). The CDR3: CASSPGTGALNQPQHF. CDR3 bases: TGTGCCAGTAGTCCCGGGACAGGGGCCCTCAATCAGCCCCAGCATTTT.

The chain joins TRBV7-3 to TRBJ2-5; D is perhaps TRBD1 (6 bases). Germline V gene sequence: CDR1 SGHTA, CDR2 FQGTGA. Trimming shortened V by 2 bases and J by 5 bases, and 21 bases separated the two germline ends. There are 17 residues in the CDR3. CDR3 sequence reads: CASSLELSAGARETQYF. The CDR3, as DNA: TGTGCCAGCAGCTTAGAGTTGTCGGCAGGGGCTCGGGAGACCCAGTACTTC.

The gene calls are TRBV21-1 and TRBJ1-2. TRBV21-1 is designated a pseudogene. The CDR3 length is 14 residues. CDR3 residues: CASSKGETTYGYTF. In DNA, the CDR3 is TGTGCCAGCAGCAAAGGGGAGACAACCTATGGCTACACCTTC.

V gene TRBV9 combines with J gene TRBJ2-2, with 10 bases lining up with TRBD2. Germline V gene lookup returns CDR1 SGDLS and CDR2 YYNGEE. V was pared by 0 bases and J by 7 bases, with 6 bases of the junction left unmatched. The CDR3 is 16 residues long. CDR3 amino acids: CASSVVSGGANGELFF. In DNA, the CDR3 is TGTGCCAGCAGCGTAGTAAGCGGGGGGGCCAACGGGGAGCTGTTTTTT.

There are a few counts of this clone. Here the CDR3 reads CASSRTWGGASYEQYF. The CDR3 DNA reads TGTGCCAGCAGCCGGACTTGGGGCGGAGCCTCCTACGAGCAGTACTTC. This chain uses TRBV5-8 with TRBJ2-7, with D perhaps being TRBD1 or TRBD2 (5 bases each). With 4 bases removed from V and 0 bases from J, the gap between germline ends came to 17 bases. CDR3 size: 16 residues. Germline CDR1 is SGHTS and CDR2 is YDEGEE.

J is TRBJ1-1 and V is TRBV28, with D possibly matching TRBD1 (6 bases). Deletions cut 5 bases from V and 4 bases from J, with 11 bases between. The germline V gene encodes CDR1 MDHEN and CDR2 SYDVKM. The CDR3 contains 13 residues. CDR3 bases: TGTGCCAGCAGTGCCACAGGGAGCACTGAAGCTTTCTTT. Amino acids: CASSATGSTEAFF.

The chain is built from TRBV5-1 and TRBJ1-4; TRBD1 aligns across 7 bases. The CDR3 loop spans 13 amino acids. The germline V gene has CDR1 SGHRS and CDR2 YFSETQ. V lost 7 bases, J lost 8 bases, and 8 bases stayed unmatched. The CDR3 DNA sequence: TGCGCCAGCGCCCAGGGGGTACGGGAAAAACTGTTTTTT. It yields the protein CASAQGVREKLFF.